The rows below give T cell receptor beta chains drawn from one sample of a study of T cells after yellow fever vaccination. Via MiXCR, TCRdb re-called the 5' RACE reads, giving one row per CDR3 protein. The table has about 74,000 distinct CDR3 sequences, more than 5.5% seen once. Source: CD8+ T cells sorted from PBMCs, taken 5 days after the first yellow fever vaccination. The receptors were gathered from a man between 18 and 35 years old who received the YFV17D yellow fever vaccine. Both conserved end residues are part of each CDR3. The D gene is left open where the match is weak. Expanded clones are given a class, and other clones once, few, many or no size at all.

TRBJ1-5,many,-,TRBV20-1,TGCAGTGCTGAGCAAGGGGTTGGGGGCAATCAGCCCCAGCATTTT,CSAEQGVGGNQPQHF
TRBJ2-7,-,-,TRBV9,TGTGCCAGCAGCATAGGTACAGGAGACTACGAGCAGTACTTC,CASSIGTGDYEQYF
TRBJ2-5,many,TRBD2,TRBV7-9,TGTGCCAGCAGCTCGGGACTAGAAGGGACCCAGTACTTC,CASSSGLEGTQYF
TRBJ2-1,-,TRBD2,TRBV4-2,TGTGCCAGCAGCCAAGTCGGAGGACGGGGGGCCTACAATGAGCAGTTCTTC,CASSQVGGRGAYNEQFF
TRBJ1-1,-,-,TRBV29-1,TGCGCCTTTCTTGGGCAGCTACCTGAAGCTTTCTTT,CAFLGQLPEAFF
TRBJ2-3,many,-,TRBV18,TGTGCCAGCTCAGAGAACGGGGGCCCGAGGCAGTATTTT,CASSENGGPRQYF
TRBJ2-1,many,TRBD1,TRBV7-6,TGTGCCGTGAGGGGACAGTATGTTTATGAGCAGTTCTTC,CAVRGQYVYEQFF
TRBJ2-7,few,TRBD1,TRBV4-1,TGCGCCAGCAGCCCTCGGACAGGAGCCTACGAGCAGTACTTC,CASSPRTGAYEQYF
TRBJ1-5,-,-,TRBV7-8,TGTGCCAGCAGCTTCTCGGTCTCAGGGGTCAGTCAGCCCCAGCATTTT,CASSFSVSGVSQPQHF
TRBJ1-6,large,-,TRBV5-4,TGTGCCAGCAGGGCCATGAAGGGCTCCTATAATTCACCCCTCCACTTT,CASRAMKGSYNSPLHF
TRBJ2-1,many,TRBD2,TRBV20-1,TGCAGTGCAAATGCACCGGGACTACCCTTATATGAGCAGTTCTTC,CSANAPGLPLYEQFF
TRBJ2-1,many,-,TRBV29-1,TGCAGCGTTGGGAGCTCCTACAATGAGCAGTTCTTC,CSVGSSYNEQFF
TRBJ1-1,many,-,TRBV29-1,TGCAGCGTTGAGAGATCAAACACTGAAGCTTTCTTT,CSVERSNTEAFF
TRBJ1-6,many,TRBD1,TRBV28,TGTGCCAGCAGCCCCTACGACAGGGGCTACTCCTATAATTCACCCCTCCACTTT,CASSPYDRGYSYNSPLHF
TRBJ1-5,few,-,TRBV12-3/TRBV12-4,TGTGCCAGCAGTTCGACGGGCGGGTTCGAAGGGCAGCCCCAGCATTTT,CASSSTGGFEGQPQHF
TRBJ2-5,-,TRBD2,TRBV4-2,TGTGCCAGCAGCCAAGAGTTAGCGGGGGGATCAGAGACCCAGTACTTC,CASSQELAGGSETQYF
TRBJ1-2,many,-,TRBV7-9,TGTGCCAGCAGCCGGGCCCTTTTACAGGGAGAGCGGGGCTACACCTTC,CASSRALLQGERGYTF
TRBJ2-5,few,TRBD1,TRBV7-3,TGTGCCAGCAGCCTAACCGGGACAGGGGGCTCGGAGACCCAGTACTTC,CASSLTGTGGSETQYF
TRBJ2-3,few,-,TRBV9,TGTGCCAGCAGCCCTGGGGGGGGCAGAATGACAGATACGCAGTATTTT,CASSPGGGRMTDTQYF
TRBJ2-5,few,-,TRBV4-1,TGCGCCAGCAGCCAAGGGGGTGCAGTCGTGGAGACCCAGTACTTC,CASSQGGAVVETQYF
TRBJ2-1,many,-,TRBV3-1,TGTGCCAGCAGCCAAGGCGGGGGCGCCTACAATGAGCAGTTCTTC,CASSQGGGAYNEQFF
TRBJ2-2,many,-,TRBV7-8,TGTGCCAGCACCCCTCCCCAGGGCTACTTCCCCGGGGAGCTGTTTTTT,CASTPPQGYFPGELFF
TRBJ1-1,few,-,TRBV2,TGTGCCAGCAGTCTCCGGTCCGGACTGAACACTGAAGCTTTCTTT,CASSLRSGLNTEAFF
TRBJ1-6,few,-,TRBV4-2,TGTGCCAGCAGCCAAGAGCAGGACAGCTCCTATAATTCACCCCTCCACTTT,CASSQEQDSSYNSPLHF
TRBJ2-6,-,-,TRBV4-2,TGTGCCAGCAGCCCCTCCCGCGGCGGGGATGTCTCTGGGGCCAACGTCCTGACTTTC,CASSPSRGGDVSGANVLTF
TRBJ2-7,many,TRBD1,TRBV5-4,TGTGCCAGCAGCTGGGGGACAGGGAGCGAGCAGTACTTC,CASSWGTGSEQYF
TRBJ2-1,many,TRBD2,TRBV24-1,TGTGCCACCAGTGGCGGGGGGTATAGGAATGAGCAGTTCTTC,CATSGGGYRNEQFF
TRBJ1-3,-,-,TRBV29-1,TGCAGCGTTAAACTGTTCTCCTCTGGAAACACCATATATTTT,CSVKLFSSGNTIYF
TRBJ1-2,-,-,TRBV20-1,TGCAGTGCTAGCAGGATTCGCCTCCCGGATTTGGGCTACACCTTC,CSASRIRLPDLGYTF
TRBJ2-1,-,-,TRBV6-5,TGTGCCAGCAGATACGGTTACCCGTCCAATGAGCAGTTCTTC,CASRYGYPSNEQFF
TRBJ2-1,many,TRBD1,TRBV4-1,TGCGCCAGCAGCCTTGGACAGGGGAACGGGGAGCAGTTCTTC,CASSLGQGNGEQFF
TRBJ2-1,many,TRBD1,TRBV7-9,TGTGCCAGCAGAGGGACAGGCGACAATGAGCAGTTCTTC,CASRGTGDNEQFF
TRBJ1-1,-,-,TRBV14,TGTGCCAGCAGCCCCAGCCCCTGGGACACTGAAGCTTTCTTT,CASSPSPWDTEAFF
TRBJ2-1,many,TRBD2,TRBV10-3,TGTGCCATCAGTGAAAAGGGACTAGGGCTCAATGAGCAGTTCTTC,CAISEKGLGLNEQFF
TRBJ2-5,many,TRBD2,TRBV6-5,TGTGCCAGCAGCCACGGGCTAGCGGGGGGGCCGGGGGAGACCCAGTACTTC,CASSHGLAGGPGETQYF
TRBJ2-7,-,-,TRBV9,TGTGCCAGCAGCTCAGGGGACGCCAGGGAGGCTTCCTACGAGCAGTACTTC,CASSSGDAREASYEQYF
TRBJ1-3,-,-,TRBV27,TGTGCCAGCCGCCCCCGATATGGAAACACCATATATTTT,CASRPRYGNTIYF
TRBJ1-5,-,-,TRBV6-2/TRBV6-3,TGTGCCAGCAGTTCGCCGGGGCCCGGGACTCAGCCCCAGCATTTT,CASSSPGPGTQPQHF
TRBJ1-4,many,-,TRBV4-3,TGCGCCAGCAGCCGTACAGGCGGGTCTAATGAAAAACTGTTTTTT,CASSRTGGSNEKLFF
TRBJ2-2,many,-,TRBV15,TGTGCCACCAGCCTAACGGACGCCTCACCCGGGGAGCTGTTTTTT,CATSLTDASPGELFF
TRBJ2-2,few,-,TRBV29-1,TGCAGCGTTGTCCCCTCGAACACCGGGGAGCTGTTTTTT,CSVVPSNTGELFF
TRBJ2-5,many,TRBD1,TRBV28,TGTGCCAGCAGCCCAGGGACAGGGTTTCAGACCCAGTACTTC,CASSPGTGFQTQYF
TRBJ1-4,few,-,TRBV4-1,TGCGCCAGCAGCCAAGAAGTGACCCTCGGCCGGGAAAAACTGTTTTTT,CASSQEVTLGREKLFF
TRBJ1-6,many,-,TRBV12-3/TRBV12-4,TGTGCCAGCAGTTGGGGACGAGTATATAATTCACCCCTCCACTTT,CASSWGRVYNSPLHF
TRBJ1-1,many,-,TRBV10-3,TGTGCCATCAGAGTAGGCCAGACCACTGAAGCTTTCTTT,CAIRVGQTTEAFF
TRBJ1-5,few,TRBD1,TRBV6-1,TGTGCCAGCAGTGAAAGGGGACAGGGTGGCAATCAGCCCCAGCATTTT,CASSERGQGGNQPQHF